One TCR beta chain is described in this entry. Its antigen is as yet unknown. The entry originates in a study of cytomegalovirus exposure and HLA in healthy donors. Study at large: Among 150 million to 200 million T cells, an earlier analysis found 90 million to 130 million unique TCR beta sequences.

The germline V gene has CDR1 SGHDT and CDR2 YYEEEE. CDR3 length equals 17 residues. V lost 4 bases to trimming and J lost 0 bases, with 17 bases between them. Findings of the study overall: Later analysis identified several of the most significant clusters that appeared linked to common viral pathogens.

At collection, donors were nominally healthy, but unrecorded immune exposures were probable. Both 60 Vbeta primers and 13 Jbeta primers went into the PCR. Only in-frame clones appear in the TCRdb table, and some are missing; sequencing was by immunoSEQ multiplex PCR. This table holds roughly 77,000 clones, about three quarters found once. Sequencing was performed on PBMCs. The rearrangement links TRBV5-6 to TRBJ1-3; TRBD1 is a possible D gene (5 bases). This clonotype was obtained from a man aged 40-49 years in good health and CMV-seronegative. CDR3 loop: CASSAGPGIYSGNTIYF. In DNA, the CDR3 is TGTGCCAGCAGCGCGGGACCGGGAATCTACTCTGGAAACACCATATATTTT.